The clone carrying this T cell receptor (beta chain) was detected ten times or more. Its target is unknown. This specimen comes from a study of regulatory T cells in long-lasting Graves disease. General observations from the study: Newly diagnosed disease favored TRBV20-1 and TRBJ2-1 over persistent disease.

Through Arm-PCR of CDR3 regions and iRepertoire HTBI primers, TCR beta libraries were built. TCRdb reprocessed the multiplex PCR reads via MiXCR and lists one record per CDR3 protein. The sample lists some 500,000 distinct CDR3 sequences; around 15% were seen once. The sample's time point: newly diagnosed GD, antithyroid drugs for less than 3 months. PBMC RNA served as the TCR library source. The CDR3 is 15 residues long. With V trimmed by 2 bases and J by 4 bases, 7 bases remained unmatched. Germline loops: CDR1 SGHNT, CDR2 YYREEE (reference sequence). This sample was also put to use in a study of T cells in Graves' hyperthyroidism and ophthalmopathy. That publication notes: The study enrolled patients aged 18 to 65 with newly diagnosed hyperthyroidism of under 2 months' duration. During a first-round RT-PCR of the TCR CDR3, the HTBI primer set was used. A model of 13 V-J pairs discriminated ophthalmopathy from stable hyperthyroidism.

The sequence was collected from a woman aged 40-60 years with Graves disease. The sample here was peripheral blood mononuclear cells (PBMCs), taken at new diagnosis, from a patient treated with antithyroid drugs. V usage is TRBV5-4 and J usage is TRBJ1-2, with 8 bases lining up with TRBD1. The CDR3 sequence is CASSFQGAQGYGYTF. The CDR3 bases are TGTGCCAGCAGCTTTCAGGGGGCTCAGGGCTATGGCTACACCTTC.